A few counts support the clone carrying this T cell receptor beta chain. The data belong to a study of beta chain features in type 1 diabetes. Since all of the isolated RNA was reverse transcribed, expressed TCRB transcripts were what got sequenced. The protocol was immunoSEQ multiplex PCR, while the TCRdb copy is restricted to in-frame clones and leaves out a portion. In the table there are almost 350,000 clones, roughly 8% of which are singletons. The CDR3 runs 12 residues. Germline values: CDR1 SNHLY, CDR2 FYNNEI. The V end was cut by 4 bases, the J end by 9 bases, with 12 bases between. This receptor was taken from a woman aged 18-30 years in good health. Sequencing used central memory CD4+ T cells from blood. The chain uses TRBV2 and TRBJ1-1, with D perhaps TRBD1 (6 bases). The CDR3 loop reads CASSAGQIQAFF. CDR3 in DNA: TGTGCCAGCAGTGCCGGACAGATTCAAGCTTTCTTT.